This TCR beta chain was sequenced in a study of OX40 agonist ivuxolimab in advanced cancers. Study-level background: The group had a mean age of around 64 years, ranged from about 23 to 85, and was less than 85% male. General study findings and limits: Certain nonresponders additionally had low normalized T-cell clonal expansion.

With respect to this clone: Its specificity is unknown.

Clones were sequenced by immunoSEQ multiplex PCR, and TCRdb holds only the in-frame ones, with some missing. The sample has around 68,000 clones, about 88% seen once. CDR3 length: 14 residues. The germline CDR1 and CDR2 sequences are LNHNV and YYDKDF (reference sequence). After removal of 3 bases from V and 2 bases from J, the junction contained 0 bases not matched to a gene. Baseline was the first blood sampling point, followed by cycle 4 day 1 and cycle 7 day 1. The source material was CD4+ or CD8+ T cells sorted from blood, sampled in a trial of the OX40 agonist ivuxolimab. The rearrangement uses TRBV15 and TRBJ2-7, with TRBD1 matching 11 bases. This clonotype originated in an adult with an advanced solid tumor such as melanoma, head and neck, liver or kidney cancer. CDR3: CATSRDRGPYEQYF. The CDR3 DNA reads as TGTGCCACCAGCAGGGACAGGGGGCCCTACGAGCAGTACTTC.